This paragraph covers one TCR beta chain sequence. Its target is not known. The TCR library protocol attached unique molecular identifiers to the individual cDNA molecules. Using its own MiXCR run on the 5' RACE reads, TCRdb lists one record per CDR3 protein. In the table there are tens of thousands of distinct CDR3 sequences, 6.3% of which are singletons. The data are from a study of early T cells in non-severe SARS-CoV-2 infection. Study as a whole: Chains were not paired, and sequencing was done on bulk RNA from unsorted whole blood. Study outcomes and limitations: VDJdb matching skewed toward anti-spike CD8 responses, missing private and CD4 specificities.

Germline assignment: CDR1 SGHAT and CDR2 FQNNGV. Unmatched junction bases numbered 12, after V lost 5 bases and J lost 5 bases. The CDR3 consists of 15 residues. The sequenced sample consisted of whole blood. The chain combines TRBV11-2 with TRBJ2-7; 7 nucleotides agree with TRBD2. The receptor's source is an adult who was a healthcare worker with PCR-confirmed SARS-CoV-2 infection or an uninfected control (not recorded which). The CDR3 loop reads CASSPVRGGKDEQYF. CDR3 in DNA: TGTGCCAGCAGCCCCGTCCGGGGAGGGAAAGACGAGCAGTACTTC.